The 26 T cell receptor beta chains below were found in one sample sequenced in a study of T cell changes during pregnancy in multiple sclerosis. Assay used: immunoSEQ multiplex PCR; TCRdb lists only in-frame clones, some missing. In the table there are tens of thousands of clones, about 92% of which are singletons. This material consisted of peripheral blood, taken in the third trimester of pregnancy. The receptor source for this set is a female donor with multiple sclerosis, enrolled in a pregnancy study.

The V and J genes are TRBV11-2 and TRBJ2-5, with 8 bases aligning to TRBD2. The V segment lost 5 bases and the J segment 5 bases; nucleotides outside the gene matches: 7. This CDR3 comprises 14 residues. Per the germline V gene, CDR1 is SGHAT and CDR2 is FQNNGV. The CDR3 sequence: CASSLQGLGETQYF. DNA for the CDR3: TGTGCCAGCAGCCTCCAGGGACTAGGGGAGACCCAGTACTTC.

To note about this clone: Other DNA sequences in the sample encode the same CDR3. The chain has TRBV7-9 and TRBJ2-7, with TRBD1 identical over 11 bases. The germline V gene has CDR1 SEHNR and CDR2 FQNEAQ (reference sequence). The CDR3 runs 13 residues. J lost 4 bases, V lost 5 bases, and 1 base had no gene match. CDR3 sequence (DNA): TGTGCCAGCAGCCGGGACAGGGGGTACGAGCAGTACTTC. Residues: CASSRDRGYEQYF.

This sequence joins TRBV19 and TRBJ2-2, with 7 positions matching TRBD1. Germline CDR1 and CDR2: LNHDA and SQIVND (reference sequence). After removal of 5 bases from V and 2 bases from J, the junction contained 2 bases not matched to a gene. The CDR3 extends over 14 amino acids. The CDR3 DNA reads TGTGCCAGTAGTGCAGGGGGAAACACCGGGGAGCTGTTTTTT. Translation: CASSAGGNTGELFF.

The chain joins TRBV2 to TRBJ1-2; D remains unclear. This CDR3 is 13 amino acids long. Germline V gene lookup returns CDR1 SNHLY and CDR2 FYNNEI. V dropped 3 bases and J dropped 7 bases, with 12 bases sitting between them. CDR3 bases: TGTGCCAGCAGTGAGGAGGGTATAAGTGGCTACACCTTC. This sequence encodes CASSEEGISGYTF. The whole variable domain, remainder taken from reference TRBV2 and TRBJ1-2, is EPEVTQTPSHQVTQMGQEVILRCVPISNHLYFYWYRQILGQKVEFLVSFYNNEISEKSEIFDDQFSVERPDGSNFTLKIRSTKLEDSAMYFCASSEEGISGYTFGSGTRLTVV.

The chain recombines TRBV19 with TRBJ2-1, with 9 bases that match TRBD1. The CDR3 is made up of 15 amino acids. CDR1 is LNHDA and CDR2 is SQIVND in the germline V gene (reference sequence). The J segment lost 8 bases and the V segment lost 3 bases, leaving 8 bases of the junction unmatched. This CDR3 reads CASSILGQGFDEQFF. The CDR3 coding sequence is TGTGCCAGTAGTATCTTGGGACAGGGTTTTGATGAGCAGTTCTTC.

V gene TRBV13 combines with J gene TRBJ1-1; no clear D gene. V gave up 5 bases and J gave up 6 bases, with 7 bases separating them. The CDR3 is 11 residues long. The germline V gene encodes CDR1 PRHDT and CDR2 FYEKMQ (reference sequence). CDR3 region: CASSPLPEAFF. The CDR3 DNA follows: TGTGCCAGCAGCCCCCTACCTGAAGCTTTCTTT.

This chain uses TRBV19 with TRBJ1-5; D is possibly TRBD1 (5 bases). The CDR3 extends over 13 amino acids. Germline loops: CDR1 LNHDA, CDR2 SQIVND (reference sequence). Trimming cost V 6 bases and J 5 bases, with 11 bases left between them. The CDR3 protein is CASRGTRDQPQHF. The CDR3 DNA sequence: TGTGCCAGTAGGGGGACTCGGGATCAGCCCCAGCATTTT.

The CDR3 coding sequence is TGCGCCACTTCCGGGAGGGTTCGGAACACCGGGGAGCTGTTTTTT. This translates into CATSGRVRNTGELFF. The chain carries TRBV4-1 and TRBJ2-2; 8 nucleotides align to TRBD2. The CDR3 spans 15 residues. Trimming at V came to 10 bases and at J to 1 base, leaving 8 bases not matched to a gene. Germline CDR1 and CDR2: MGHRA and YSYEKL.

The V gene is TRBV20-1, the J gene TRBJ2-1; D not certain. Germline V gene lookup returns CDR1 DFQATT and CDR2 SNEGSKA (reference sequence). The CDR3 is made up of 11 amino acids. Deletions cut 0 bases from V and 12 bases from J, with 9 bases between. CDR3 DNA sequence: TGCAGTGCTAGAGATGGTAGTCGGCAGTTCTTC. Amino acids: CSARDGSRQFF.

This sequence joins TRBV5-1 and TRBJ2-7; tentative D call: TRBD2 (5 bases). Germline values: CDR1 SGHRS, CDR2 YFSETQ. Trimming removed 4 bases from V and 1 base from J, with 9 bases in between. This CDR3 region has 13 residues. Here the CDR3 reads CASSAGNSYEQYF. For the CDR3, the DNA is TGCGCCAGCAGCGCCGGGAATTCCTACGAGCAGTACTTC. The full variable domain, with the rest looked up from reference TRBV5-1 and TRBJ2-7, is KAGVTQTPRYLIKTRGQQVTLSCSPISGHRSVSWYQQTPGQGLQFLFEYFSETQRNKGNFPGRFSGRQFSNSRSEMNVSTLELGDSALYLCASSAGNSYEQYFGPGTRLTVT.

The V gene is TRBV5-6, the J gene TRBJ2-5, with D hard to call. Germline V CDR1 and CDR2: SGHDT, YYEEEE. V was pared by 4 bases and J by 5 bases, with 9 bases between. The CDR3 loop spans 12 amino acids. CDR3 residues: CASSVRLETQYF. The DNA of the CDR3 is TGTGCCAGCAGCGTGCGTCTGGAGACCCAGTACTTC.

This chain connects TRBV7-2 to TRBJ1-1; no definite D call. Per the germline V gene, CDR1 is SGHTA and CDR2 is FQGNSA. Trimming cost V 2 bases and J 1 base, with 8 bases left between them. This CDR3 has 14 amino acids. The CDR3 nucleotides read TGTGCCAGCAGCTTACTGGGAGGGAACACTGAAGCTTTCTTT. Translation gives CASSLLGGNTEAFF.

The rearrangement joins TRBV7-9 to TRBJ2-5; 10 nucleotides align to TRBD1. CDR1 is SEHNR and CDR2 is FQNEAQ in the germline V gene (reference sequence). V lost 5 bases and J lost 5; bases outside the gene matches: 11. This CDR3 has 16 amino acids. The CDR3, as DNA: TGTGCCAGCAGCCTAGTTGGGACAGGGGTTTTTGAGACCCAGTACTTC. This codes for CASSLVGTGVFETQYF.

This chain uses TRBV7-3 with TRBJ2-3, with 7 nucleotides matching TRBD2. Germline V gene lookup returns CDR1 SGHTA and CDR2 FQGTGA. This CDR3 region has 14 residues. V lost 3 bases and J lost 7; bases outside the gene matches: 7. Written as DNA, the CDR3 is TGTGCCAGCAGCTTCGGGGGAGGGAAAAATACGCAGTATTTT. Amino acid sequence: CASSFGGGKNTQYF.

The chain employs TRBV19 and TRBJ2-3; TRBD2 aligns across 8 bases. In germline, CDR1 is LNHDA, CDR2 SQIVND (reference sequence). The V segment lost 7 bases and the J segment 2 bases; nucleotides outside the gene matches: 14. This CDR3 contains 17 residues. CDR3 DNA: TGTGCCAGTAAGGGCGGGAGCGGGGGAATGGACACAGATACGCAGTATTTT. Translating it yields CASKGGSGGMDTDTQYF.

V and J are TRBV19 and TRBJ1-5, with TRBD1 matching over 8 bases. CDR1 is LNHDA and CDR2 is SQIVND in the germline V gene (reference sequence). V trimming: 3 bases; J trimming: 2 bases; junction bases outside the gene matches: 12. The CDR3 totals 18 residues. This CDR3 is CASSIRPGRGQGNQPQHF. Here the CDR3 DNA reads TGTGCCAGTAGTATTCGACCCGGAAGGGGACAGGGCAATCAGCCCCAGCATTTT.

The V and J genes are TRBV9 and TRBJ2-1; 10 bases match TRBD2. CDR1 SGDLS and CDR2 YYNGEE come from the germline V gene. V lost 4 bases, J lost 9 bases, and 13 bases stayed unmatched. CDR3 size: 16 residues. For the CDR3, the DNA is TGTGCCAGCAGCCTCCGGGCTAGCGGGAGTTTAGGTGAGCAGTTCTTC. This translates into CASSLRASGSLGEQFF.

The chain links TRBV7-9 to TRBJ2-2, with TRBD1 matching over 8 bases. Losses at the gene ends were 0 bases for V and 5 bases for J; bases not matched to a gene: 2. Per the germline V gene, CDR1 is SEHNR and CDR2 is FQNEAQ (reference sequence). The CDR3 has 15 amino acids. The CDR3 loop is CASSLAGTGTGELFF. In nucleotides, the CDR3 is TGTGCCAGCAGCTTAGCGGGGACAGGAACCGGGGAGCTGTTTTTT.

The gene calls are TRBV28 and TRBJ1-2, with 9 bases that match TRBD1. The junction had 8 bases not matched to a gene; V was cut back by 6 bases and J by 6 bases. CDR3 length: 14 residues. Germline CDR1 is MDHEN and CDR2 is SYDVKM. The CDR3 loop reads CASRQGQGTDGYTF. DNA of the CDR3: TGTGCCAGCAGACAGGGACAGGGAACAGATGGCTACACCTTC.

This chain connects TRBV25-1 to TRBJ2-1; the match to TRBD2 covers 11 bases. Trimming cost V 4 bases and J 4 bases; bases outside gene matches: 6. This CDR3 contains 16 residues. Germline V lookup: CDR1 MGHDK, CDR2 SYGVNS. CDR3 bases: TGTGCCAGCAGTGGGTTCACTAGCGGGAGTTACAATGAGCAGTTCTTC. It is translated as CASSGFTSGSYNEQFF.

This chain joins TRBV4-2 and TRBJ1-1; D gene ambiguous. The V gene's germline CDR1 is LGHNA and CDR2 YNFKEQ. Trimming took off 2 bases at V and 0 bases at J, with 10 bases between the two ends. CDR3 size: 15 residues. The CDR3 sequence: CASSQLGLLNTEAFF. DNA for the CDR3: TGTGCCAGCAGCCAACTAGGACTGTTGAACACTGAAGCTTTCTTT.

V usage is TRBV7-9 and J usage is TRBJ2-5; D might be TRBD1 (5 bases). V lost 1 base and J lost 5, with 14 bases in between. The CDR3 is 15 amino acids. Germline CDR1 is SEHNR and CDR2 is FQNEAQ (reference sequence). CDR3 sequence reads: CASSLDGQVWETQYF. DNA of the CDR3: TGTGCCAGCAGCTTAGACGGACAAGTGTGGGAGACCCAGTACTTC.

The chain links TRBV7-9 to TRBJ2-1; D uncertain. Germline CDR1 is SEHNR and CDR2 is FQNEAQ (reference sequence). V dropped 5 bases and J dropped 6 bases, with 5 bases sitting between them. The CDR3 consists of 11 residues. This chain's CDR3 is CASSPSNEQFF. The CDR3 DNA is TGTGCCAGCAGCCCTAGCAATGAGCAGTTCTTC.

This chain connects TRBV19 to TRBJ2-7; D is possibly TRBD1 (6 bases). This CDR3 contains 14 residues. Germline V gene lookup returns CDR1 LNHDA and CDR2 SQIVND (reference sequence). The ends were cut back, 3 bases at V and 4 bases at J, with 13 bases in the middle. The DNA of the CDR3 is TGTGCCAGTAGTATCGGGCCAGGGGAATACGAGCAGTACTTC. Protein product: CASSIGPGEYEQYF.

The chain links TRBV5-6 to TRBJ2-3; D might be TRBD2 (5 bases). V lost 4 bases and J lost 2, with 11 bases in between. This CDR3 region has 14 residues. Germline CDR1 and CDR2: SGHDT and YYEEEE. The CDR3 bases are TGTGCCAGCAGCCCCACCGGGAACACAGATACGCAGTATTTT. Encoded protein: CASSPTGNTDTQYF.

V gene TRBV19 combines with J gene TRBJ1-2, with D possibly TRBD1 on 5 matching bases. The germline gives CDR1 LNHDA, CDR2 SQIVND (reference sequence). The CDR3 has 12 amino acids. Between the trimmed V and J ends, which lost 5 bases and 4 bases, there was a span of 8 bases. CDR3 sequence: CASSRQGYGYTF. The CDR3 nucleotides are TGTGCCAGTAGTCGCCAGGGCTATGGCTACACCTTC.